Listed below are T cell receptor beta chains from one sample, sequenced in a study of PD-1 blockade in classical Hodgkin lymphoma. The method was immunoSEQ multiplex PCR; TCRdb's version includes in-frame clones alone and lacks a portion of them. The sample shows 10,000 to 15,000 clones, approximately 80% of them seen only once. The source material was CD4+ T cells from blood, sampled before the fourth cycle of nivolumab. The receptors were sampled from a human donor with classical Hodgkin lymphoma. Each CDR3 is given with its conserved first and last residue. D genes are given only for firm matches. Clone sizes are given selectively: once, few, many, or a class where the clone is expanded.

CDR3 length	D gene	V gene	J gene	clone size	CDR3 protein	CDR3 DNA
16	TRBD1	TRBV28	TRBJ2-1	NA	CASIRQGAASYNEQFF	TGTGCCAGCATAAGACAGGGGGCCGCGTCCTACAATGAGCAGTTCTTC
16	NA	TRBV5-6	TRBJ1-2	NA	CASRANLPGKTYGYTF	TGTGCCAGCAGGGCAAACTTACCAGGAAAGACCTATGGCTACACCTTC
13	NA	TRBV18	TRBJ1-1	NA	CASSMGANTEAFF	TGTGCCAGCTCAATGGGAGCGAACACTGAAGCTTTCTTT
13	NA	TRBV5-5	TRBJ2-3	NA	CASIGTATSTQYF	TGTGCCAGCATCGGGACGGCCACAAGTACGCAGTATTTT
13	NA	TRBV27	TRBJ1-5	NA	CASSQRTGQPQHF	TGTGCCAGCAGCCAAAGAACGGGGCAGCCCCAGCATTTT
15	NA	TRBV7-9	TRBJ1-1	NA	CASSLKLGAVTEAFF	TGTGCCAGCAGCTTAAAACTGGGGGCTGTCACTGAAGCTTTCTTT
16	TRBD2	TRBV19	TRBJ2-3	NA	CASSLHRTSGSSTQYF	TGTGCCAGTAGTCTTCACCGGACTAGCGGGAGTTCTACGCAGTATTTT
11	NA	TRBV29-1	TRBJ2-7	NA	CSVSRGYEQYF	TGCAGCGTCTCTAGGGGCTACGAGCAGTACTTC
14	NA	TRBV4-1	TRBJ1-1	NA	CASSRGGEGTEAFF	TGCGCCAGCAGCCGAGGAGGGGAGGGAACTGAAGCTTTCTTT
15	TRBD2	TRBV10-3	TRBJ2-3	NA	CAISLGLAGTDTQYF	TGTGCCATCAGCCTGGGACTAGCGGGTACAGATACGCAGTATTTT
13	NA	TRBV18	TRBJ2-1	NA	CASSRLGGNEQFF	TGTGCCAGCTCAAGACTAGGGGGCAATGAGCAGTTCTTC
15	TRBD1	TRBV18	TRBJ2-7	NA	CASSPAGQGAGEQYF	TGTGCCAGCTCACCAGCCGGACAGGGGGCAGGGGAGCAGTACTTC
14	TRBD1	TRBV28	TRBJ1-3	NA	CASSLSGQRLTIYF	TGTGCCAGCAGTTTATCGGGACAGCGCTTGACCATATATTTT
15	NA	TRBV27	TRBJ1-1	NA	CASSSWDQKDTEAFF	TGTGCCAGCAGTTCTTGGGACCAGAAGGACACTGAAGCTTTCTTT
14	NA	TRBV29-1	TRBJ1-3	NA	CSVNKGSSGNTIYF	TGCAGCGTTAATAAGGGAAGTTCTGGAAACACCATATATTTT
14	TRBD2	TRBV7-3	TRBJ2-3	NA	CASSPSGSTDTQYF	TGTGCCAGCAGCCCTAGCGGTAGCACAGATACGCAGTATTTT
15	TRBD1	TRBV6-4	TRBJ1-6	NA	CASSPGQGIDSPLHF	TGTGCCAGCAGCCCCGGACAGGGGATCGATTCACCCCTCCACTTT
15	NA	TRBV9	TRBJ2-3	once	CASSVAPGTTDTQYF	TGTGCCAGCAGCGTAGCCCCGGGTACTACAGATACGCAGTATTTT
14	NA	TRBV4-3	TRBJ2-6	NA	CASSQYSGANVLTF	TGCGCCAGCAGCCAATACTCTGGGGCCAACGTCCTGACTTTC
13	NA	TRBV14	TRBJ2-7	once	CASSQDLGLEQYF	TGTGCCAGCAGCCAAGATCTTGGCCTGGAGCAGTACTTC
17	NA	TRBV4-2	TRBJ2-2	NA	CASSQGLSGLNTGELFF	TGTGCCAGCAGCCAAGGGTTGAGCGGGTTGAACACCGGGGAGCTGTTTTTT
16	TRBD1	TRBV4-3	TRBJ2-3	NA	CASSQTRGSLTDTQYF	TGCGCCAGCAGCCAAACCAGGGGGTCCCTCACAGATACGCAGTATTTT
15	TRBD2	TRBV9	TRBJ2-1	NA	CASGRRLAGRNEQFF	TGTGCCAGCGGAAGGAGGCTAGCGGGACGTAATGAGCAGTTCTTC
15	TRBD1	TRBV5-4	TRBJ2-7	NA	CASSEIYRGVEEQYF	TGTGCCAGCAGCGAGATATACAGGGGTGTTGAGGAGCAGTACTTC
15	NA	TRBV18	TRBJ2-7	NA	CASSPEGGASGEQYF	TGTGCCAGCTCACCGGAGGGGGGGGCCTCGGGCGAGCAGTACTTC
15	NA	TRBV15	TRBJ2-7	once	CATSREGGRTYEQYF	TGTGCCACCAGCAGAGAAGGGGGGAGGACCTACGAGCAGTACTTC
21	NA	TRBV4-2	TRBJ2-3	NA	CASSQDSRRGGDLVITDTQYF	TGTGCCAGCAGCCAAGATTCCCGGAGAGGGGGGGACCTCGTAATCACAGATACGCAGTATTTT
14	NA	TRBV30	TRBJ1-1	few	CAWSVLGMNTEAFF	TGTGCCTGGAGTGTACTGGGGATGAACACTGAAGCTTTCTTT
13	TRBD1	TRBV2	TRBJ1-5	few	CASRQGSNQPQHF	TGTGCCAGCCGACAGGGGAGCAATCAGCCCCAGCATTTT
15	TRBD2	TRBV29-1	TRBJ2-7	NA	CSVVVSGGVSYEQYF	TGCAGCGTTGTTGTTAGCGGGGGGGTCTCCTACGAGCAGTACTTC
17	TRBD2	TRBV5-6	TRBJ2-5	NA	CASSKTRTSGRGETQYF	TGTGCCAGCAGCAAAACGCGGACTAGCGGGAGAGGAGAGACCCAGTACTTC
20	NA	TRBV12-5	TRBJ1-2	NA	CASGLVPLPLRGVINYGYTF	TGTGCTAGTGGTTTGGTACCCCTCCCATTGCGGGGAGTGATCAACTATGGCTACACCTTC
15	TRBD1	TRBV6-5	TRBJ2-1	NA	CASSHGQGYYNEQFF	TGTGCCAGCAGTCACGGACAGGGATACTACAATGAGCAGTTCTTC
13	NA	TRBV6-5	TRBJ1-5	few	CASSGTSNQPQHF	TGTGCCAGCTCGGGCACTAGCAATCAGCCCCAGCATTTT
15	TRBD2	TRBV18	TRBJ2-7	NA	CASSPLRTSGYEQYF	TGTGCCAGCTCACCCCTTCGGACTAGCGGCTACGAGCAGTACTTC
13	NA	TRBV7-9	TRBJ1-2	NA	CASSPGRAGGYTF	TGTGCCAGCAGCCCCGGGAGGGCTGGTGGCTACACCTTC
13	NA	TRBV4-1	TRBJ1-6	NA	CASSPRGNSPLHF	TGCGCCAGCAGCCCGAGGGGCAACTCACCCCTCCACTTT
13	NA	TRBV28	TRBJ2-1	NA	CASRDQTGDEQFF	TGTGCCAGCAGGGATCAGACCGGCGATGAGCAGTTCTTC
14	NA	TRBV30	TRBJ1-2	NA	CAWSVPRGYDGYTF	TGTGCCTGGAGTGTCCCCCGGGGATACGACGGCTACACCTTC
16	NA	TRBV5-1	TRBJ2-2	NA	CASRPAGGGNTGELFF	TGCGCCAGCCGCCCGGCCGGAGGAGGAAACACCGGGGAGCTGTTTTTT
15	TRBD1	TRBV5-6	TRBJ1-5	NA	CASSPRDRGNQPQHF	TGTGCCAGCAGCCCACGGGACAGGGGTAATCAGCCCCAGCATTTT
11	NA	TRBV6-1	TRBJ1-5	few	CASSVDQPQHF	TGTGCCAGCAGTGTTGATCAGCCCCAGCATTTT
16	TRBD1	TRBV2	TRBJ1-3	NA	CASNLADRGSGNTIYF	TGTGCCAGCAACTTGGCAGACAGGGGATCTGGAAACACCATATATTTT
13	TRBD2	TRBV6-6	TRBJ2-5	NA	CATRLADEETQYF	TGTGCCACCAGACTAGCGGATGAAGAGACCCAGTACTTC
18	TRBD1	TRBV7-6	TRBJ1-4	NA	CASSLAPAPRGRNEKLFF	TGTGCCAGCAGCTTAGCCCCGGCTCCCAGGGGGCGCAATGAAAAACTGTTTTTT
15	TRBD2	TRBV18	TRBJ2-1	NA	CASSPELAGHNEQFF	TGTGCCAGCTCACCTGAACTAGCGGGGCACAATGAGCAGTTCTTC
15	NA	TRBV11-2	TRBJ1-1	NA	CASSLFHRRNTEAFF	TGTGCCAGCAGCTTATTCCACCGAAGGAACACTGAAGCTTTCTTT
14	TRBD1	TRBV7-2	TRBJ1-2	once	CASSSTGANYGYTF	TGTGCCAGCAGCTCGACAGGGGCTAACTATGGCTACACCTTC
18	TRBD1	TRBV7-3	TRBJ2-2	NA	CASSLRTRTGANTGELFF	TGTGCCAGCAGCTTAAGAACCAGGACAGGGGCGAACACCGGGGAGCTGTTTTTT
15	NA	TRBV4-1	TRBJ2-7	NA	CASSQSEGRMYEQYF	TGCGCCAGCAGCCAATCCGAAGGGAGGATGTACGAGCAGTACTTC
17	TRBD1	TRBV7-2	TRBJ1-5	NA	CASSPLPHRGQREPQHF	TGTGCCAGCAGCCCCCTCCCTCACAGGGGTCAAAGGGAGCCCCAGCATTTT